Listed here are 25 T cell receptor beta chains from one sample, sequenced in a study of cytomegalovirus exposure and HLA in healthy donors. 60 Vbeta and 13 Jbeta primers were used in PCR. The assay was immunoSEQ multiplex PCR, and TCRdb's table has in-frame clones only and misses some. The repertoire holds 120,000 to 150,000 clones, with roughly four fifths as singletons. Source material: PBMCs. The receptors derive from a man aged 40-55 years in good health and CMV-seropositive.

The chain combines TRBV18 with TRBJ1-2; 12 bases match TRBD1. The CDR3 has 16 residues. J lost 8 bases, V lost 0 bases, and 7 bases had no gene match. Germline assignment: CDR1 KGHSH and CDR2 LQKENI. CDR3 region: CASSPPTGQGAQGYTF. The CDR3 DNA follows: TGTGCCAGCTCACCACCGACGGGACAGGGGGCGCAAGGCTACACCTTC.

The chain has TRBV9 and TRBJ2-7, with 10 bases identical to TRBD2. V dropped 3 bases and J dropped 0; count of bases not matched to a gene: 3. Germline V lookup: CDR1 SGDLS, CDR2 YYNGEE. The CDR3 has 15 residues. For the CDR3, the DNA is TGTGCCAGCAGCGCCTCTAGCGGGAGCTCCTACGAGCAGTACTTC. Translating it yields CASSASSGSSYEQYF.

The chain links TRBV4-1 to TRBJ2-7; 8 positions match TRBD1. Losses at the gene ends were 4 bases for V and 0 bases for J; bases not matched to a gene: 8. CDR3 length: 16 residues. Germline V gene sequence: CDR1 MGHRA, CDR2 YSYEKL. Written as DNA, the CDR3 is TGCGCCAGCAGCCCCTCGAGGGGACAGGTCTCCTACGAGCAGTACTTC. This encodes CASSPSRGQVSYEQYF.

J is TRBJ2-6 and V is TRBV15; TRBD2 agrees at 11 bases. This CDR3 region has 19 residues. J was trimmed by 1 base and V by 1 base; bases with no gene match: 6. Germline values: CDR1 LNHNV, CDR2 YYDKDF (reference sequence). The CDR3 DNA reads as TGTGCCACCAGCAGAGGTTCCCTAGCGGGAGGATCTGGGGCCAACGTCCTGACTTTC. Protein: CATSRGSLAGGSGANVLTF. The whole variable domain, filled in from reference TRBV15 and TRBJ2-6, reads DAMVIQNPRYQVTQFGKPVTLSCSQTLNHNVMYWYQQKSSQAPKLLFHYYDKDFNNEADTPDNFQSRRPNTSFCFLDIRSPGLGDTAMYLCATSRGSLAGGSGANVLTFGAGSRLTVL.

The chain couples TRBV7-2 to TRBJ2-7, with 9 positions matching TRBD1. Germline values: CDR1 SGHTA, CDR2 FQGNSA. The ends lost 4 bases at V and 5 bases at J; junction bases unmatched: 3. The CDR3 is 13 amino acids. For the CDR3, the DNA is TGTGCCAGCAGCTCGGGACAGGGCAACGAGCAGTACTTC. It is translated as CASSSGQGNEQYF.

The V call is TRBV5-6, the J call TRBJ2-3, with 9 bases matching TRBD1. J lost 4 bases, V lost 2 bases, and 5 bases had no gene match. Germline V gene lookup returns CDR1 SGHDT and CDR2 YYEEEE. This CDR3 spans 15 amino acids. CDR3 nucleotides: TGTGCCAGCAGCTTCGGGACAGGGTGGCCAGATACGCAGTATTTT. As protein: CASSFGTGWPDTQYF.

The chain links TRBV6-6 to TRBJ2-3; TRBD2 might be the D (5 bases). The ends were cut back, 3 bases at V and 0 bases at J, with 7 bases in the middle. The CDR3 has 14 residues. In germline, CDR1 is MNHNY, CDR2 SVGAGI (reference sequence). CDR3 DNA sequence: TGTGCCAGCAGTTATAGCGTCAGCACAGATACGCAGTATTTT. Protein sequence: CASSYSVSTDTQYF.

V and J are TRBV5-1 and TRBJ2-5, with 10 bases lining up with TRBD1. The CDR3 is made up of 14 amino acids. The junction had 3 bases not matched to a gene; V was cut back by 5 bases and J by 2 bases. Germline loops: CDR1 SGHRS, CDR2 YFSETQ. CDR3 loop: CASRGQGWQETQYF. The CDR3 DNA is TGCGCCAGCAGGGGACAGGGGTGGCAAGAGACCCAGTACTTC.

The CDR3 is CASSFSGGLGTDTQYF. CDR3 bases: TGTGCCAGCAGCTTCTCAGGGGGCCTAGGCACAGATACGCAGTATTTT. The chain joins TRBV7-2 to TRBJ2-3, with TRBD1 matching 8 bases. The length of the CDR3 is 16 residues. From germline, CDR1 is SGHTA and CDR2 FQGNSA. V gave up 3 bases and J gave up 1 base; unmatched junction bases: 6.

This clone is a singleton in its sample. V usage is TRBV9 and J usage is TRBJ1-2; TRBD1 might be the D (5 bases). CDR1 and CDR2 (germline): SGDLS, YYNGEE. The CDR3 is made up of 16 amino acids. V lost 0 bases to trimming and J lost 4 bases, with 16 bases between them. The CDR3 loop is CASSVERGPQSYGYTF. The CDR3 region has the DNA TGTGCCAGCAGCGTAGAGCGGGGACCGCAAAGCTATGGCTACACCTTC. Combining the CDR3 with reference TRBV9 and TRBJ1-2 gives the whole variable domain DSGVTQTPKHLITATGQRVTLRCSPRSGDLSVYWYQQSLDQGLQFLIQYYNGEERAKGNILERFSAQQFPDLHSELNLSSLELGDSALYFCASSVERGPQSYGYTFGSGTRLTVV.

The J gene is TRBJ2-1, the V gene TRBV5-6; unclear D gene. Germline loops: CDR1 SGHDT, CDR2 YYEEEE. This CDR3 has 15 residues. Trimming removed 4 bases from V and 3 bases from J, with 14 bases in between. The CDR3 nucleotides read TGTGCCAGCAGCCTCCTGTTACAGAACTACAATGAGCAGTTCTTC. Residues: CASSLLLQNYNEQFF.

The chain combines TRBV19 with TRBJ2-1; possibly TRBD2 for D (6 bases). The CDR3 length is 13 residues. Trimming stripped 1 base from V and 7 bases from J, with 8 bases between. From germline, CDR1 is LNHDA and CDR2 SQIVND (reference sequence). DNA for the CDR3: TGTGCCAGTAGTATAGTGGAGGGAAATGAGCAGTTCTTC. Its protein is CASSIVEGNEQFF.

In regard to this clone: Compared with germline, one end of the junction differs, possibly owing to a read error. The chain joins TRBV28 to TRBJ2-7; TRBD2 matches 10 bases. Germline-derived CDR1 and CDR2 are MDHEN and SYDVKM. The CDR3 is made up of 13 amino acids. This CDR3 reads CASSPAGLAASHF. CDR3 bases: TGTGCCAGCAGTCCGGCCGGACTAGCGGCATCTCACTTC.

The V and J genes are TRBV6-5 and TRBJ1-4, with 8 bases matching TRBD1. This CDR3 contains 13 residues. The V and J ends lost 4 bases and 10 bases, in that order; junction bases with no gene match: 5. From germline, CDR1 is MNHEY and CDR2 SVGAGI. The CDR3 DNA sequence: TGTGCCAGCAGTTCCGACAGGGGAGGAAAACTGTTTTTT. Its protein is CASSSDRGGKLFF.

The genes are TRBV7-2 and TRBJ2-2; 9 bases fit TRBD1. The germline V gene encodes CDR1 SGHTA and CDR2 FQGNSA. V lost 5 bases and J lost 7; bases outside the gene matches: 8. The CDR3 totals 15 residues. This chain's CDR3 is CASSPRNRGLGELFF. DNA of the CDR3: TGTGCCAGCAGCCCGAGAAACAGGGGGCTCGGGGAGCTGTTTTTT.

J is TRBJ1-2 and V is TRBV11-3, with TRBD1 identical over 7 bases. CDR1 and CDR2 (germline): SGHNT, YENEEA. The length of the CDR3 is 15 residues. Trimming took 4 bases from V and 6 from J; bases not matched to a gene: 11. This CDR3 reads CASSSYEGAGHGYTF. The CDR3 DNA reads TGTGCCAGCAGCTCTTACGAGGGGGCAGGGCATGGCTACACCTTC.

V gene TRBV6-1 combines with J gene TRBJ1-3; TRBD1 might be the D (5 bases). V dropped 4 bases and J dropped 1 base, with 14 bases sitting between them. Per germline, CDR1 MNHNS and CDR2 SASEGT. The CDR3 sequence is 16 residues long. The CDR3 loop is CASSGYRSRSGNTIYF. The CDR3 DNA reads TGTGCCAGCAGTGGATACAGGAGTAGGTCTGGAAACACCATATATTTT.

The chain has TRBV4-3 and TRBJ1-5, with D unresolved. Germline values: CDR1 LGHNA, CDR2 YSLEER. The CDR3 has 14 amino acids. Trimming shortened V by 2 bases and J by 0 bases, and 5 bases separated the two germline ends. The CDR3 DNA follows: TGCGCCAGCAGCCAAAGCCATAGCAATCAGCCCCAGCATTTT. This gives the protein CASSQSHSNQPQHF.

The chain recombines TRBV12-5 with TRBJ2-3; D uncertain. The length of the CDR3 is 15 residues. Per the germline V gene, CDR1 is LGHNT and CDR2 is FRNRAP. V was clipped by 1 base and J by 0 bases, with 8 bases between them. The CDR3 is CASGLARGSTDTQYF. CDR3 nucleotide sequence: TGTGCTAGTGGTTTGGCCCGCGGAAGCACAGATACGCAGTATTTT.

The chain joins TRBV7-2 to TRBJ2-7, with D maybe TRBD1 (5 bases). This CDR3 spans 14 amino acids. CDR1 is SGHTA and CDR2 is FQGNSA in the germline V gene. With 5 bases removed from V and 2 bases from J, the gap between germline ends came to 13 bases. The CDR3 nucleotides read TGTGCCAGCAGCCCCGACAGCCATACCTACGAGCAGTACTTC. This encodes CASSPDSHTYEQYF. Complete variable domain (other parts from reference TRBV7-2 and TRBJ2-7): GAGVSQSPSNKVTEKGKDVELRCDPISGHTALYWYRQSLGQGLEFLIYFQGNSAPDKSGLPSDRFSAERTGGSVSTLTIQRTQQEDSAVYLCASSPDSHTYEQYFGPGTRLTVT.

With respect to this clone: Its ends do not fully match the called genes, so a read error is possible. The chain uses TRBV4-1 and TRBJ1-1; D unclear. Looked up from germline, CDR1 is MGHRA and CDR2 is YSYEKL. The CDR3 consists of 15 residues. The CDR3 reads CASSQNPSWVTKAFF. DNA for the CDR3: TGCGCCAGCAGCCAAAACCCCTCTTGGGTCACTAAAGCTTTCTTT.

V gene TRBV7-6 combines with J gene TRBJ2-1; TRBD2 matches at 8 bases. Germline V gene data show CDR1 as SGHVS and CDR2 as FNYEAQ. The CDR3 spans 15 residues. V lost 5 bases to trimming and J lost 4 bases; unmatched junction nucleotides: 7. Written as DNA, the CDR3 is TGTGCCAGCAGCCGGGGGGGTAGCGGATACAATGAGCAGTTCTTC. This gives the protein CASSRGGSGYNEQFF.

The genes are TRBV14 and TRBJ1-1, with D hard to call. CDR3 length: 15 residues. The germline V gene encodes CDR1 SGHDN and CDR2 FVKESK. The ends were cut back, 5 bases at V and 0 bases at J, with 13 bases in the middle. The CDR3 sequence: CASSFYGIMNTEAFF. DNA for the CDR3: TGTGCCAGCAGCTTTTACGGGATAATGAACACTGAAGCTTTCTTT.

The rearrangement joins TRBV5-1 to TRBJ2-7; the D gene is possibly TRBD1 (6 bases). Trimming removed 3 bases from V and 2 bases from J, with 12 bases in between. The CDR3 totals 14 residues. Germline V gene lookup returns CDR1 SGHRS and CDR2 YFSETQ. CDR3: CASSSSGQAYEQYF. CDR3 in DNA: TGCGCCAGCAGCTCTTCGGGACAAGCCTACGAGCAGTACTTC.

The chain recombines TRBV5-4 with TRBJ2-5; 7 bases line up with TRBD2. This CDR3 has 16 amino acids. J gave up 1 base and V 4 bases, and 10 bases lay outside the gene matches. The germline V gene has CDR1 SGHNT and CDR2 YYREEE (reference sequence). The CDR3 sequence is CASSPKGRTSQETQYF. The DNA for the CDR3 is TGTGCCAGCAGCCCTAAGGGTCGGACTAGCCAAGAGACCCAGTACTTC.